This T cell receptor (beta chain) was profiled in a study of cytomegalovirus exposure and HLA in healthy donors (TCRdb year 2017). Describing the broader study: An earlier analysis of approximately 640 of the donors reported approximately 300 Gb of sequence data and 117 million unique TCR beta sequences from some 180 million T cells. About 300 gigabases of sequencing data and approximately 85 million unique TCR sequences were included in an early release covering 500 to 750 HLA-typed donors. Of the 300 to 400 genotyped donors, approximately 80% fell in the genetic ancestry cluster associated with self-reported Caucasian donors. The aim of the study was to test whether cataloging public T cell receptors could identify signatures of past pathogen exposure. The T cell repertoires of several hundred subjects were profiled by immunosequencing and related to cytomegalovirus serostatus. A separate validation cohort of about 110 different subjects was used in addition to the approximately 610-subject first cohort. To predict cytomegalovirus infection status, the study combined high-throughput TCR immunosequencing, statistical association of individual TCRs with disease status, and machine learning. A later analysis re-analyzed previously published TCR beta repertoires from 666 donors and added high-resolution HLA genotyping to study TCR occurrence patterns. Rather than drawing on any new phenotypic data, the later analysis identified candidate immune exposures from TCR beta sequences and the way those sequences occurred across donors. An earlier analysis of several hundred of the donors applied high-throughput TCR beta sequencing to assess whether each TCR beta V gene segment acted as functional or pseudogenic. Donor age, sex, ethnicity and CMV serostatus were compiled alongside the repertoire data. Genome-wide SNP genotypes for about 55% of the 666 donors were used in a later genetic analysis, which treated that subset as a discovery cohort. Every discovery cohort repertoire had been produced on one sequencing platform. HLA typing covered class I and class II loci at four-digit resolution. Typing coverage differed by locus: A, B, C, DRB1 and DQB1 were typed in roughly 620-630 donors, DQA1 in 522, DPA1 in 600 to 610, and DPB1 in just under 480. Several DR-DQ haplotypes were treated as single units for association and clustering because of strong linkage in the cohort. Among about 390 genotyped donors of the cohort, an average of approximately 240,000 unique TCR beta nucleotide sequences were sequenced per donor, roughly 18% of them non-productive.

Libraries were built with the immunoSEQ multiplex PCR assay. For the multiplex PCR, a mixture combining 60 forward primers for TCR Vbeta segments and 13 reverse primers for TCR Jbeta segments was used. The CDR3 region of rearranged TCR beta genes was amplified from genomic DNA by a multiplex PCR assay. Amplified TCR beta libraries were sequenced as 87-base-pair reads on the Illumina HiSeq System. As for the authors' bioinformatics: A later analysis tallied tens of millions of unique TCR beta chains across the 666 repertoires, and about 12 million of those chains were shared by two or more donors. Raw reads were error-corrected and collapsed into unique sequences by a nearest-neighbor algorithm in which closely related sequences were merged to remove PCR and sequencing errors. CDR3 sequences were aligned to IMGT reference sequences to assign V, D and J gene segments. For a sequence to be retained, a match of at least six nucleotides to both a V gene segment and a J gene segment was required. A rearrangement was called productive if the CDR3 had no stop codons and remained in frame with V and J, and every other rearrangement was called non-productive. Following IMGT convention, CDR3 was defined as the stretch from the second conserved V-encoded cysteine up to the conserved J-encoded phenylalanine. In an earlier analysis of more than 550 of the donors, sequences lacking an unambiguous match to a single V gene segment were excluded. An earlier analysis of 587 of the donors classified V segments as functional when productive rearrangements were above 56.7% and as segregating when the standard deviation between donors was above 5%. A statistical classification framework was built to diagnose cytomegalovirus status from the catalog of TCR beta chain sequences. A later analysis assigned V and J genes by comparing TCR nucleotide sequences with IMGT/GENE-DB human TR gene sequences. A later analysis assigned CDR3 sequences and most-parsimonious VDJ recombination scenarios with the TCRdist pipeline. In a later analysis, each TCR beta chain was defined by its CDR3 amino acid sequence together with its V-gene family, and reads without a unique V-gene family were excluded. As a way to deal with suspected cross-contamination and a sequencing artifact, a later analysis dropped 450 to 600 nucleotide sequences that were highly shared and had low generation probability. A later analysis calculated a clonal expansion index for each public chain from normalized within-repertoire ranks of inferred template counts. A later analysis computed generation probabilities with a VDJ recombination model fitted to out-of-frame rearrangements, and checked the results against IGoR. A later analysis scored TCR-TCR, TCR-HLA and TCR-CMV co-occurrence with hypergeometric tests, applying a repertoire-size bias correction to TCR pairs. False discovery rates were estimated in a later analysis by permuting HLA or CMV assignments 20 times. In a later analysis, co-occurring TCRs were grouped using DBSCAN, with TCRdist sequence similarity added in when clustering inside HLA-allele-positive subsets. Repertoires with fewer than 30,000 or more than 120,000 public chains were left out of co-occurrence clustering, as were about 5 repertoires with anomalous nucleotide sharing. The clones in this table, taken by TCRdb from immuneACCESS, are in-frame only. Not every clone is retained; where verified, under half of the shortfall comes from an unresolved V gene, and the cause of the rest is unknown. Clone size and the V and J calls come from that table; the DNA yielded D and trimming. For this sample the table gives 160,000 or so clones, of which roughly 81% were detected only once. The top ten constitute approximately 2.5% of the sample.

Reading the germline V gene (reference sequence) gives CDR1 SGHNT and CDR2 YYREEE. Inclusive of the bounding cysteine and phenylalanine, the CDR3 is 14 residues long. Only the CDR3 DNA stays, 42 bases, in frame from base 1. V is pruned by 5 bases and J by 6 bases, leaving 4 bases of the junction without a gene match. Study-wide conclusions, independent of this receptor: The study listed 150 to 200 TCR beta chains as associated with cytomegalovirus. Most TCR sequences were seen in very few donors, while some public TCRs were found in many individuals. In an earlier analysis of more than 500 of the donors, most TCR beta V segments appeared in productive rearrangements about 90% or about 30% of the time, broadly matching IMGT annotations. The 87-base-pair reads could not distinguish some IMGT-functional V segments, including TRBV6-2 and TRBV6-3, so those segments were excluded. The cohort was sequenced for TCR beta chains only, and without alpha or paired-chain data the features that could be detected were limited. Because HLA typing was unavailable for some donors at each locus, only the typed subset was used in association tests. According to a later analysis, TCR association rates differed among HLA loci, with DRB1 alleles showing the most associated TCRs and HLA-C alleles showing the fewest. Correlated functional status among segregating V segments might reflect linkage disequilibrium, but an unknown experimental factor could not be ruled out. A later analysis reported that several top co-occurrence clusters appeared linked to parvovirus B19, influenza, CMV and Epstein-Barr virus. When HLA alleles, especially DR and DQ, strongly co-occurred, attributing TCR associations to individual alleles was difficult. Because counts were too low, more than 15 rarely observed V segments, including chromosome 9 orphons, were excluded from the earlier analysis of some 590 of the donors. The authors suggested that the approach could potentially be generalized to other disease states and immunological phenotypes. The presence/absence analyses assumed that sequencing depth was roughly uniform across donors, and that assumption may not be true. The classifier was reported to diagnose cytomegalovirus status with high specificity and sensitivity in both the original cohort and the validation cohort. A group of highly shared sequence variants was considered likely to be a technical artifact of the sequencing pipeline. CMV serostatus was the only immune exposure information available for the cohort. A later genetic analysis associated a missense DCLRE1C variant with V-gene and J-gene trimming of TCR beta chains, and an independent cohort replicated the association. According to a later analysis, most CMV-associated TCR beta chains appeared to be HLA-restricted, and the HLA associations seemed to be driven largely by CMV exposure. A further reported finding was that TCR beta sequences accurately predicted the HLA-A and HLA-B alleles for most subjects in the first cohort. Specific HLA alleles were associated with some 15,000 TCR beta sequences at a false discovery rate of 0.05 in a later analysis. In vitro tests confirmed that three of the cytomegalovirus-associated TCR beta chains recognize cytomegalovirus antigens. According to a later genetic analysis, donors in an Asian-associated ancestry cluster had fewer N-insertions in productive TCRs than the roughly 670-donor mean. In a later analysis, HLA-associated TCR beta chains showed more clonal expansion and lower generation probabilities than non-associated chains that were equally common.

As to this clone: The antigen it recognizes is unknown. No much larger clone exists at a distance of one base, and base qualities are not known.

In total, roughly 710 healthy bone marrow donors made up the cohort. All cohort members were sampled while nominally healthy, although unrecorded immune exposures were likely present. The donor tested CMV seronegative and was one of the 352 seronegative cohort members. Every donor gave a peripheral blood sample, and the peripheral blood mononuclear cells from that sample were used for TCR beta sequencing. Genomic DNA extraction from the blood cell samples was performed with the Qiagen DNeasy Blood Extraction Kit. The source of this sequence is a woman aged 18 to 35 in good health and CMV-seronegative. The chain uses TRBV5-4 and TRBJ1-5, and 11 bases in between align with TRBD1. The sample comprised PBMCs. CDR3 reads: CASSRDRGSQPQHF. The nucleotide sequence is TGTGCCAGCAGTCGGGACAGGGGGAGTCAGCCCCAGCATTTT.